The 19 T cell receptor beta chains below all came from one sample that was sequenced in a study of cytomegalovirus exposure and HLA in healthy donors (dated by TCRdb to the late 2010s). The library was obtained by the immunoSEQ multiplex PCR assay. The multiplex PCR relied on a mix of 60 forward primers for TCR Vbeta segments and 13 reverse primers for TCR Jbeta segments. TCRdb took this table from immuneACCESS and kept in-frame rearrangements with V and J called. Such tables lack part of the clones; where checked against another copy, unresolved V genes explain under half of the gap, and the rest is unexplained. The sample table shows over 150,000 clones, and about 80% are seen once. The top ten constitute 3.7% of the sample. The specimen sequenced was PBMCs. The receptors stem from a woman aged 60 to 75 in good health and CMV-seropositive.

The CDR3 region has the DNA TGTGCCAGCAGTTTCGACTACACTGAAGCTTTCTTT. This translates into CASSFDYTEAFF. This chain joins TRBV27 and TRBJ1-1; D remains unclear. From germline, CDR1 is MNHEY and CDR2 SMNVEV (reference sequence). This CDR3 has 12 amino acids. The V end lost 3 bases, the J end lost 3 bases, and 5 bases lay between the germline ends.

The chain combines TRBV19 with TRBJ2-6; D not resolved. From germline, CDR1 is LNHDA and CDR2 SQIVND (reference sequence). The CDR3 contains 15 residues. Trimming removed 5 bases at V and 4 bases at J, with 12 bases between. The CDR3 nucleotides read TGTGCCAGTAGTCCTATGAGTTCGGGGGCCAACGTCCTGACTTTC. It translates to CASSPMSSGANVLTF.

V gene TRBV28 combines with J gene TRBJ1-5; D is undetermined. Germline V gene lookup returns CDR1 MDHEN and CDR2 SYDVKM. The CDR3 contains 13 residues. Trimming pared 1 base from V and 6 bases from J, leaving 7 bases between. The CDR3 here is CASSLSVVQPQHF. The CDR3 DNA sequence: TGTGCCAGCAGTTTATCGGTTGTTCAGCCCCAGCATTTT.

This chain links TRBV5-8 with TRBJ1-5, with 7 bases fitting TRBD1. The J segment lost 6 bases and the V segment lost 2 bases, leaving 11 bases of the junction unmatched. Germline CDR1 SGHTS, CDR2 YDEGEE. CDR3 length equals 16 residues. This CDR3 is CASSFGRGSSGQPQHF. The CDR3 nucleotides read TGTGCCAGCAGCTTTGGCAGGGGGTCTTCGGGTCAGCCCCAGCATTTT.

The chain links TRBV2 to TRBJ2-5; 8 bases are shared with TRBD2. V lost 3 bases and J lost 3; bases outside the gene matches: 6. The CDR3 is 15 amino acids. CDR1 and CDR2 from the germline V gene are SNHLY and FYNNEI. The CDR3: CASSDPGGLKETQYF. CDR3 nucleotide sequence: TGTGCCAGCAGTGACCCGGGGGGGCTTAAAGAGACCCAGTACTTC.

J is TRBJ2-1 and V is TRBV7-6, with 8 bases that match TRBD1. This CDR3 spans 16 amino acids. Unmatched junction bases numbered 12, after V lost 5 bases and J lost 6 bases. Per the germline V gene, CDR1 is SGHVS and CDR2 is FNYEAQ. This chain's CDR3 is CASSPTRDRLVNEQFF. In DNA form, the CDR3 reads TGTGCCAGCAGCCCGACCCGGGACAGGCTCGTCAATGAGCAGTTCTTC.

This chain uses TRBV30 with TRBJ2-5, with 7 bases identical to TRBD1. The CDR3 consists of 12 residues. V lost 0 bases to trimming and J lost 5 bases; unmatched junction nucleotides: 0. Germline CDR1 GTSNPN, CDR2 SVGIG (reference sequence). The chain's CDR3 is CAWSVQGETQYF. DNA for the CDR3: TGTGCCTGGAGTGTACAGGGGGAGACCCAGTACTTC.

In its sample, this clone was seen once. V and J are TRBV28 and TRBJ1-4; TRBD1 agrees at 8 bases. V was clipped by 10 bases and J by 6 bases; unmatched bases: 10. The CDR3 spans 14 residues. The germline CDR1 and CDR2 sequences are MDHEN and SYDVKM. CDR3 DNA: TGTGCCACGTCGGCTACAGGGGGGGATGAAAAACTGTTTTTT. This codes for CATSATGGDEKLFF.

This chain connects TRBV25-1 to TRBJ2-3; 11 bases match TRBD2. The V and J ends lost 1 base and 7 bases, in that order; junction bases with no gene match: 7. Germline loops: CDR1 MGHDK, CDR2 SYGVNS. CDR3 size: 16 residues. The CDR3 nucleotides are TGTGCCAGCAGTGAATTATTGGCTAGCGGGAGGTATACGCAGTATTTT. Translation gives CASSELLASGRYTQYF.

This sequence joins TRBV5-6 and TRBJ2-4, with TRBD2 matching 16 bases. CDR1 and CDR2 (germline): SGHDT, YYEEEE. V lost 4 bases and J lost 3; bases outside the gene matches: 7. CDR3 size: 18 residues. DNA for the CDR3: TGTGCCAGCAGCCCGGGACTAGCGGGGGGGACCGACAAAAACATTCAGTACTTC. It encodes CASSPGLAGGTDKNIQYF.

This clone was detected only once. This chain joins TRBV29-1 and TRBJ1-4; perhaps TRBD1 as D (6 bases). The V gene lost 7 bases and the J gene lost 8 bases, with 20 bases spanning the gap. Germline V gives CDR1 SQVTM, CDR2 ANQGSEA. The CDR3 loop spans 14 amino acids. CDR3 in amino acids: CSAGQSLLGEKLFF. The DNA of the CDR3 is TGCAGCGCAGGACAGTCCCTCCTGGGGGAAAAACTGTTTTTT.

J is TRBJ1-6 and V is TRBV5-1; 7 positions match TRBD1. This CDR3 region has 16 residues. With 0 bases clipped from V and 7 bases from J, the junction kept 7 bases outside the gene matches. Germline loops: CDR1 SGHRS, CDR2 YFSETQ. Written as DNA, the CDR3 is TGCGCCAGCAGCTTGGGCATGACAGGGACGAATTCACCCCTCCACTTT. This sequence encodes CASSLGMTGTNSPLHF.

The chain has TRBV18 and TRBJ1-5, with D perhaps matching TRBD1 (6 bases). The V end was cut by 3 bases, the J end by 2 bases, with 17 bases between. Germline-derived CDR1 and CDR2 are KGHSH and LQKENI. CDR3 size: 17 residues. The CDR3 coding sequence is TGTGCCAGCTCACCCCTGGCTGGGGGCATAGGCAATCAGCCCCAGCATTTT. It encodes CASSPLAGGIGNQPQHF.

This clone was seen a handful of times. This chain uses TRBV6-5 with TRBJ2-5; 7 bases match TRBD2. The better agreement between TRBJ2-7 and the DNA end casts doubt on the J call. The CDR3 is 15 amino acids. Germline V gene lookup returns CDR1 MNHEY and CDR2 SVGAGI. The chain's CDR3 is CASRPAGAGRNEQYF. The DNA for the CDR3 is TGTGCCAGCAGACCCGCCGGAGCGGGAAGAAACGAGCAGTACTTC.

The chain recombines TRBV29-1 with TRBJ2-7; 10 bases are a match to TRBD2. CDR1 is SQVTM and CDR2 is ANQGSEA in the germline V gene. The CDR3 totals 14 residues. Trimming removed 5 bases from V and 6 bases from J; junction bases left unmatched: 10. CDR3 residues: CSVTPGLAIGEQYF. CDR3 in DNA: TGCAGCGTTACCCCGGGACTAGCGATAGGCGAGCAGTACTTC.

The chain is built from TRBV6-6 and TRBJ2-3; 7 bases fit TRBD2. The CDR3 has 15 amino acids. V was pared by 7 bases and J by 0 bases, with 7 bases of the junction left unmatched. Germline-derived CDR1 and CDR2 are MNHNY and SVGAGI (reference sequence). The CDR3 protein is CASTVSGASTDTQYF. The DNA for the CDR3 is TGTGCCAGCACTGTGAGCGGGGCTAGCACAGATACGCAGTATTTT.

This sequence joins TRBV18 and TRBJ1-5, with D maybe TRBD1 (6 bases). V lost 5 bases and J 0 bases, leaving 17 bases between the germline ends. The CDR3 has 17 amino acids. The V gene's germline CDR1 is KGHSH and CDR2 LQKENI. The CDR3 sequence: CASSESGTQNSNQPQHF. CDR3 DNA: TGTGCCAGCTCAGAATCCGGGACACAAAATAGCAATCAGCCCCAGCATTTT. The whole variable domain, filled in from reference TRBV18 and TRBJ1-5, reads NAGVMQNPRHLVRRRGQEARLRCSPMKGHSHVYWYRQLPEEGLKFMVYLQKENIIDESGMPKERFSAEFPKEGPSILRIQQVVRGDSAAYFCASSESGTQNSNQPQHFGDGTRLSIL.

The chain couples TRBV28 to TRBJ2-6; 8 positions agree with TRBD1. This CDR3 has 17 residues. Germline V CDR1 and CDR2: MDHEN, SYDVKM. V lost 3 bases, J lost 3 bases, and 7 bases stayed unmatched. The chain's CDR3 is CASSFSRGLSGANVLTF. The CDR3 coding sequence is TGTGCCAGCAGTTTCAGCAGGGGGCTCAGTGGGGCCAACGTCCTGACTTTC.

The chain joins TRBV19 to TRBJ1-1, with 7 bases matching TRBD1. The CDR3 is 14 amino acids. Germline V gives CDR1 LNHDA, CDR2 SQIVND (reference sequence). The V segment lost 4 bases and the J segment 3 bases; nucleotides outside the gene matches: 5. This CDR3 is CASSNAGGYTEAFF. CDR3 DNA: TGTGCCAGTAGTAACGCAGGGGGGTACACTGAAGCTTTCTTT.